The 17 T cell receptor beta chains reported below all come from one sample, sequenced in a study of CD8 T cells in ankylosing spondylitis (dated by TCRdb to 2017 to 2019). The receptor library was made with 5' RACE. TCRdb lists the instrument as Illumina HiSeq 2500. TCRdb redid the processing of the public reads, applying fastp at Q25 and MiXCR, and retained in-frame beta chains. All rows with the same CDR3 protein become a single entry with the most common DNA and genes. Across this sample there are approximately 210,000 distinct CDR3 sequences, with roughly 13% seen only once. The ten largest clones capture more than 15% of the sample. The specimen sequenced was blood, either unsorted or a sorted T cell fraction (not recorded which). The receptors were gathered from a male donor with ankylosing spondylitis or in good health (not recorded which).

The chain combines TRBV4-2 with TRBJ1-2; TRBD1 matches 10 bases. J lost 4 bases, V lost 5 bases, and 7 bases had no gene match. CDR3 size: 15 residues. CDR1 LGHNA and CDR2 YNFKEQ come from the germline V gene. The CDR3 sequence is CASSRQGAVSYGYTF. DNA of the CDR3: TGTGCCAGCAGCAGACAGGGGGCGGTCTCCTATGGCTACACCTTC.

This clonotype was counted once. V is TRBV6-5 and J is TRBJ2-3; D may be TRBD2 (5 bases). Germline-derived CDR1 and CDR2 are MNHEY and SVGAGI. The CDR3 runs 15 residues. V was trimmed by 0 bases and J by 1 base, leaving 8 bases between them. This CDR3 is CASSYSRRGTDTQYF. The DNA of the CDR3 is TGTGCCAGCAGTTACTCGAGGCGGGGCACAGATACGCAGTATTTT.

This clonotype has only a few counts. V usage is TRBV20-1 and J usage is TRBJ2-3, with TRBD2 matching over 11 bases. Germline trimming cut 0 bases from V and 2 bases from J; bases unmatched to any gene: 7. In germline, CDR1 is DFQATT, CDR2 SNEGSKA (reference sequence). The CDR3 has 17 residues. CDR3 DNA sequence: TGCAGTGCTAGAGACCTCCTAGCGGGGGGAACCACAGATACGCAGTATTTT. As protein: CSARDLLAGGTTDTQYF.

This clonotype was seen a few times. V and J are TRBV5-1 and TRBJ2-1, with 14 positions matching TRBD2. This CDR3 region has 17 residues. Trimming took 3 bases from V and 6 from J; bases not matched to a gene: 8. Germline CDR1 reads SGHRS; CDR2 reads YFSETQ. CDR3 sequence (DNA): TGCGCCAGCAGCTCGGGACTAGCGGGAGTCTCTCCCAATGAGCAGTTCTTC. This gives the protein CASSSGLAGVSPNEQFF.

This clonotype was counted between two and nine times. The chain carries TRBV10-2 and TRBJ1-4, with D perhaps matching TRBD1 (6 bases). The V and J ends lost 4 bases and 8 bases respectively, with 14 bases between them. This CDR3 is 14 amino acids long. Germline CDR1 is WSHSY and CDR2 is SAAADI. The CDR3 DNA reads as TGCGCCAGCAGTGTCACAGGGTATGGGGAAAAACTGTTTTTT. This gives the protein CASSVTGYGEKLFF.

The table lists this clonotype with a few counts. The chain joins TRBV4-1 to TRBJ1-2; D ambiguous. This CDR3 is built from 16 residues. Germline V gives CDR1 MGHRA, CDR2 YSYEKL. Trimming cost V 1 base and J 7 bases, with 19 bases left between them. The CDR3 region is CASSQVWAATTAGYTF. CDR3 in DNA: TGCGCCAGCAGCCAAGTATGGGCCGCCACTACGGCTGGCTACACCTTC.

The gene calls are TRBV2 and TRBJ2-7; perhaps TRBD2 as D (6 bases). V was cut by 7 bases and J by 3 bases, with 13 bases left in between. The CDR3 has 13 residues. Per germline, CDR1 SNHLY and CDR2 FYNNEI. The DNA of the CDR3 is TGTGCCAGCACGGGGGAGTTAGGCTACGAGCAGTACTTC. Encoded protein: CASTGELGYEQYF. The full variable domain, in which reference TRBV2 and TRBJ2-7 provide the parts outside the CDR3, is EPEVTQTPSHQVTQMGQEVILRCVPISNHLYFYWYRQILGQKVEFLVSFYNNEISEKSEIFDDQFSVERPDGSNFTLKIRSTKLEDSAMYFCASTGELGYEQYFGPGTRLTVT.

The chain is built from TRBV27 and TRBJ2-7; D may be TRBD1 (6 bases). Germline V gives CDR1 MNHEY, CDR2 SMNVEV (reference sequence). V was trimmed by 3 bases and J by 2 bases, leaving 8 bases between them. CDR3 length: 13 residues. This CDR3 is CASSLGHTYEQYF. The CDR3 nucleotides are TGTGCCAGCAGTTTGGGACATACCTACGAGCAGTACTTC.

The chain employs TRBV13 and TRBJ2-1, with TRBD2 identical over 8 bases. V was clipped by 2 bases and J by 4 bases; unmatched bases: 4. Germline CDR1 is PRHDT and CDR2 is FYEKMQ (reference sequence). The CDR3 runs to 15 residues. CDR3 coding DNA: TGTGCCAGCAGCTTAAATCCGGGAGGGTACAATGAGCAGTTCTTC. Its protein is CASSLNPGGYNEQFF.

The gene calls are TRBV4-1 and TRBJ1-1, with D possibly TRBD1 on 5 matching bases. Trimming cost V 4 bases and J 3 bases, with 15 bases left between them. Per the germline V gene, CDR1 is MGHRA and CDR2 is YSYEKL. The CDR3 has 15 residues. The CDR3 loop is CASSPLGRDDTEAFF. The CDR3 DNA follows: TGCGCCAGCAGCCCACTGGGCAGGGATGACACTGAAGCTTTCTTT.

This clonotype has at least ten counts. The chain couples TRBV4-1 to TRBJ2-2; D may be TRBD1 (6 bases). The CDR3 is 17 amino acids. V was clipped by 6 bases and J by 4 bases, with 21 bases between them. Germline V gene lookup returns CDR1 MGHRA and CDR2 YSYEKL. For the CDR3, the DNA is TGCGCCAGCAGTCTCCCTCCTCAAGGGGGTCGCACCGGGGAGCTGTTTTTT. Protein: CASSLPPQGGRTGELFF.

This clonotype turned up a few times. J is TRBJ1-1 and V is TRBV9, with a possible D match to TRBD1 (6 bases). The length of the CDR3 is 13 residues. Germline V gene data show CDR1 as SGDLS and CDR2 as YYNGEE. Trimming took off 0 bases at V and 10 bases at J, with 13 bases between the two ends. Here the CDR3 reads CASSVDREVGAFF. For the CDR3, the DNA is TGTGCCAGCAGCGTAGACAGGGAAGTCGGAGCTTTCTTT.

The genes are TRBV25-1 and TRBJ2-1; D may be TRBD2 (5 bases). Germline V gene sequence: CDR1 MGHDK, CDR2 SYGVNS. The CDR3 covers 15 residues. The V end was cut by 1 base, the J end by 5 bases, with 12 bases between. The CDR3 sequence: CASSELKRGNNEQFF. CDR3 DNA: TGTGCCAGCAGTGAATTGAAGAGAGGGAACAATGAGCAGTTCTTC.

The chain combines TRBV27 with TRBJ2-7, with D maybe TRBD1 (6 bases). Germline V gives CDR1 MNHEY, CDR2 SMNVEV (reference sequence). The CDR3 has 13 amino acids. V dropped 5 bases and J dropped 3 bases, with 11 bases sitting between them. CDR3 sequence (DNA): TGTGCCAGCAGTCCGGGACAATTCTACGAGCAGTACTTC. Its translation: CASSPGQFYEQYF.

This chain links TRBV12-3 or TRBV12-4 with TRBJ1-4; TRBD1 is a possible D gene (6 bases). V lost 6 bases and J 8 bases, leaving 16 bases between the germline ends. The CDR3 is 14 residues long. The CDR3 DNA reads as TGTGCCAGCAGCGGGGGGCCCTCGGAGGAAAAACTGTTTTTT. This codes for CASSGGPSEEKLFF.

This clonotype has more than one count but fewer than ten. The V and J genes are TRBV28 and TRBJ1-1, with 7 bases that match TRBD1. The CDR3 is 15 residues long. Germline V gene sequence: CDR1 MDHEN, CDR2 SYDVKM. Trimming at V came to 6 bases and at J to 0 bases, leaving 7 bases not matched to a gene. The CDR3 DNA sequence: TGTGCCAGCAGACCCAGGACAGGCATGAACACTGAAGCTTTCTTT. Protein: CASRPRTGMNTEAFF.

In its sample, this clonotype was seen a few times. V is TRBV5-4 and J is TRBJ2-7; no firm D call. Germline V gene data show CDR1 as SGHNT and CDR2 as YYREEE (reference sequence). The CDR3 is made up of 14 amino acids. Trimming left V 3 bases short and J 2 bases short, with 12 bases between. The CDR3 loop reads CASSSPDSPYEQYF. As DNA, the CDR3 is TGTGCCAGCAGCTCTCCCGATTCACCCTACGAGCAGTACTTC. Supplemented by reference TRBV5-4 and TRBJ2-7, the full variable domain reads ETGVTQSPTHLIKTRGQQVTLRCSSQSGHNTVSWYQQALGQGPQFIFQYYREEENGRGNFPPRFSGLQFPNYSSELNVNALELDDSALYLCASSSPDSPYEQYFGPGTRLTVT.